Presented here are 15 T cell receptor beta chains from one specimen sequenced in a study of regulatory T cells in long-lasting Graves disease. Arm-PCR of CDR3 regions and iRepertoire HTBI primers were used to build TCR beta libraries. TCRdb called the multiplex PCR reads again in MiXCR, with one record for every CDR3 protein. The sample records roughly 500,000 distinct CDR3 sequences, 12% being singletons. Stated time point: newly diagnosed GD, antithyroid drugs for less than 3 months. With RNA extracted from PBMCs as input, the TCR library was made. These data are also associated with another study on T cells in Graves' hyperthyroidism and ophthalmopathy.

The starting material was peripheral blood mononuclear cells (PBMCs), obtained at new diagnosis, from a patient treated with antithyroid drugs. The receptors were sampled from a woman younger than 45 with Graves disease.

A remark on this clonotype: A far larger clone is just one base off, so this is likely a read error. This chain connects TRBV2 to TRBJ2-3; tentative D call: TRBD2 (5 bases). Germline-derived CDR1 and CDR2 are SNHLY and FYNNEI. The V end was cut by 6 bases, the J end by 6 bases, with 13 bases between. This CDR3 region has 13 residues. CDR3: CASSDHPGDTQYF. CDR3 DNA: TGTGCCAGCAGCGACCATCCGGGGGATACGCAGTATTTT.

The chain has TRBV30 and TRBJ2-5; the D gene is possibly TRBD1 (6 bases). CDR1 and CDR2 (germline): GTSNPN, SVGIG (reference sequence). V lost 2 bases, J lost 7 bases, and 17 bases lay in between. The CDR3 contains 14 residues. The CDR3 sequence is CAWSIWARGPTQYF. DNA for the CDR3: TGTGCCTGGAGTATTTGGGCCAGGGGCCCGACCCAGTACTTC.

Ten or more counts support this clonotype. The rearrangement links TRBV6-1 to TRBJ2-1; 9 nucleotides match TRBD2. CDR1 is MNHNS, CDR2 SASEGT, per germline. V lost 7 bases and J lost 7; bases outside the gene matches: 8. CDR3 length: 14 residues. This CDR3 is CASMRGGKFNEQFF. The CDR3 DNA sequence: TGTGCCAGCATGCGGGGGGGAAAATTTAATGAGCAGTTCTTC.

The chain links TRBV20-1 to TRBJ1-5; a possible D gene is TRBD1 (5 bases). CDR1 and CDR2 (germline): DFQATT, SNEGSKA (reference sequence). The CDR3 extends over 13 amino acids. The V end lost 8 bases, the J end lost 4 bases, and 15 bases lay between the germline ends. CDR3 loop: CSTPRDPNQPQHF. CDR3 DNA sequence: TGCAGTACACCCCGGGACCCTAATCAGCCCCAGCATTTT.

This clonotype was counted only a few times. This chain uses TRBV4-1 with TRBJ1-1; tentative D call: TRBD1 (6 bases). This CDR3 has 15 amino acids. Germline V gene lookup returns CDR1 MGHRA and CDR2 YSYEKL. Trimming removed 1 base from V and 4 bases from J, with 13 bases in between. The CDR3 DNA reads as TGCGCCAGCAGCCAAGTCCTTTTAGGGGGCACTGAAGCTTTCTTT. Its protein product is CASSQVLLGGTEAFF.

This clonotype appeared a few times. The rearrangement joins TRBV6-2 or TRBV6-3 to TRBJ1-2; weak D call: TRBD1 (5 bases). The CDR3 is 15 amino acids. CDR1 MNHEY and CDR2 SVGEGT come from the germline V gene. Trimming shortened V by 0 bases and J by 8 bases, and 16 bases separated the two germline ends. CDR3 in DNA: TGTGCCAGCAGTTACTCGGGACGCAAAACGGGGGGCTACACCTTC. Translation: CASSYSGRKTGGYTF.

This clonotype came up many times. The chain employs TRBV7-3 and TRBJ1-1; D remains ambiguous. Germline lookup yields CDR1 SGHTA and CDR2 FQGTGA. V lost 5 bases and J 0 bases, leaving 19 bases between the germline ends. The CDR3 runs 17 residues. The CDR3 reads CASSKRPHRFMNTEAFF. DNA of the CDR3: TGTGCCAGCAGCAAGCGACCCCACCGGTTTATGAACACTGAAGCTTTCTTT. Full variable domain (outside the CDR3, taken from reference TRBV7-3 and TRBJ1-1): GAGVSQTPSNKVTEKGKYVELRCDPISGHTALYWYRQSLGQGPEFLIYFQGTGAADDSGLPNDRFFAVRPEGSVSTLKIQRTERGDSAVYLCASSKRPHRFMNTEAFFGQGTRLTVV.

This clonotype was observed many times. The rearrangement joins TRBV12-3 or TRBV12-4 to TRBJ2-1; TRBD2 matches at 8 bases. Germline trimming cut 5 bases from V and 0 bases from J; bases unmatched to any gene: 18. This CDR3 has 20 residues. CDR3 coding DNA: TGTGCCAGCAGTGGCTACGGGACTAGTGGGAAGGATAGCTCCTACAATGAGCAGTTCTTC. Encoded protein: CASSGYGTSGKDSSYNEQFF.

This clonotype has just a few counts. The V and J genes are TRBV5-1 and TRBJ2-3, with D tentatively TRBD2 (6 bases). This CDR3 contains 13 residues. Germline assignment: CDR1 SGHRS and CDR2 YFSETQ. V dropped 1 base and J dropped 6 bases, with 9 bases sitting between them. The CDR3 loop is CASSLREEDTQYF. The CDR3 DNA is TGCGCCAGCAGCTTGAGGGAGGAGGATACGCAGTATTTT.

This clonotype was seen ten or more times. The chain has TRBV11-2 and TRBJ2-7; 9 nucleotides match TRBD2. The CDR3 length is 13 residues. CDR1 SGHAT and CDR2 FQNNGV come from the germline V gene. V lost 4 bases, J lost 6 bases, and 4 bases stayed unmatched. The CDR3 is CASSSSGGREQYF. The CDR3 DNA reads TGTGCCAGCAGCTCCAGCGGGGGGCGCGAGCAGTACTTC.

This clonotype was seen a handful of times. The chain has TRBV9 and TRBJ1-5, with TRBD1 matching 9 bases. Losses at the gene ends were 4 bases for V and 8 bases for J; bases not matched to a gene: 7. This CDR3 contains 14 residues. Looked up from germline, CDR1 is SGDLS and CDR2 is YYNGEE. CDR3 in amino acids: CASSTGTGPEPQHF. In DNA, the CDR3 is TGTGCCAGCAGCACAGGGACAGGGCCGGAGCCCCAGCATTTT.

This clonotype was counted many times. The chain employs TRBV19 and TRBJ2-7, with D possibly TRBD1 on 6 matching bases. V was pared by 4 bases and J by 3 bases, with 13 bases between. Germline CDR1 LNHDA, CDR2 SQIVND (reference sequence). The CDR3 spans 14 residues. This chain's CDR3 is CASSKIGQLYEQYF. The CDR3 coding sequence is TGTGCCAGTAGTAAAATAGGACAGCTCTACGAGCAGTACTTC. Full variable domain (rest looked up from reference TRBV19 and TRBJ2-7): DGGITQSPKYLFRKEGQNVTLSCEQNLNHDAMYWYRQDPGQGLRLIYYSQIVNDFQKGDIAEGYSVSREKKESFPLTVTSAQKNPTAFYLCASSKIGQLYEQYFGPGTRLTVT.

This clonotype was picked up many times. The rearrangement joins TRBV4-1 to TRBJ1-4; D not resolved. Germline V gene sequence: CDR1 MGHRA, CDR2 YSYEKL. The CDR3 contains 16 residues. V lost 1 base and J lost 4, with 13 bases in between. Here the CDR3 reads CASSQVPATFNEKLFF. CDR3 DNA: TGCGCCAGCAGCCAAGTCCCGGCTACATTTAATGAAAAACTGTTTTTT.

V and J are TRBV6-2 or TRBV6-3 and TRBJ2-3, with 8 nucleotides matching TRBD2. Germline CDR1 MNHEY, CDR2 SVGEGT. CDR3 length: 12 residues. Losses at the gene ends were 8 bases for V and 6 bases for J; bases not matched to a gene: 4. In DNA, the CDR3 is TGTGCCAGCGGGGAGCGGGGGGATACGCAGTATTTT. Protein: CASGERGDTQYF.

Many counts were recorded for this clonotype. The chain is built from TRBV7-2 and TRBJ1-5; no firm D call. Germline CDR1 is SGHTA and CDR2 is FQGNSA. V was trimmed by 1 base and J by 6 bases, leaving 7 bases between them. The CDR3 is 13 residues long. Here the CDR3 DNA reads TGTGCCAGCAGCTTAGAATGGTTTCAGCCCCAGCATTTT. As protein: CASSLEWFQPQHF.